This record concerns one T cell receptor beta chain sequence. The sample is drawn from a study of blood T cell repertoires in COVID-19. Overall study: T cells, B-cell-depleted T cells, or PBMCs supplied cDNA or gDNA.

The CDR3 extends over 17 amino acids. Losses at the gene ends were 4 bases for V and 7 bases for J; bases not matched to a gene: 8. Germline CDR1 SGHDT, CDR2 YYEEEE. Per the study methods: Reference gene primer amplification gave nucleated cell count estimates. Produced via immunoSEQ multiplex PCR; TCRdb's table is partial and in-frame only. The V and J calls and clone size were taken over from that table, and D and trimming were inferred from the DNA. The table has some 40,000 clones, around 85% seen once. This receptor was taken from a man aged 35-49 years with active COVID-19. The chain recombines TRBV5-6 with TRBJ2-1; TRBD2 matches 16 bases. Sequences were obtained from peripheral blood. The CDR3 DNA is TGTGCCAGCAGCCTGGGACTAGCGGGAGGGCAAGGGAATGAGCAGTTCTTC. It codes for CASSLGLAGGQGNEQFF.